This TCR beta chain stems from a study of Graves' ophthalmopathy and Graves' hyperthyroidism. This clonotype has at least ten counts. CDR3 length: 15 residues. V was shortened by 6 bases and J by 5 bases, with 19 bases between the two germline ends. Germline CDR1 MNHNS, CDR2 SASEGT. The study amplified TCR beta CDR3 regions using RNA transcripts. Second-round multiplex PCR followed a first-round RT-PCR using HTBI primers. TCRdb called the multiplex PCR reads again in MiXCR, with one record for every CDR3 protein. The sample lists hundreds of thousands of distinct CDR3 sequences, roughly 21% occurring once.

This rearrangement joins TRBV6-1 to TRBJ2-5; TRBD1 or TRBD2 may be the D gene (5 bases each). The TCR was taken from a woman in her fifties or sixties with Graves' ophthalmopathy. Material for sequencing was peripheral blood. CDR3 nucleotide sequence: TGTGCCAGCAGCGACAAGCTAGCTTGGGGGGAGACCCAGTACTTC. It is translated as CASSDKLAWGETQYF.